This paragraph covers one T cell receptor beta chain sequence. What it recognizes is unknown. The CDR3 loop spans 16 amino acids. CDR1 is MNHEY, CDR2 SVGEGT, per germline. Deletions cut 0 bases from V and 1 base from J, with 12 bases between. The unsorted libraries originated from 2 million PBMCs that had been stored at -80 C. This specimen belongs to a study of neurological immune-mediated disorders. Study-wide results and caveats: One related-CDR3 cluster, found by phylogenetic grouping, held repertoires of 18 of 34 multiple sclerosis patients and is a possible signature.

It was by 5'RACE with 10-nucleotide random UMIs that the cDNA was made. Sequencing runs each yielded over 190 million TCR-beta sequences from 15-18 subjects. Each CDR3 protein gets one entry after TCRdb re-called the 5' RACE reads with MiXCR. The data hold about 66,000 distinct CDR3 sequences, with almost 3.5% observed a single time. The chain joins TRBV6-2 or TRBV6-3 to TRBJ1-1; a weak D match, TRBD1 (6 bases). The clonotype comes from a man aged 40-50 years with multiple sclerosis. The sample comprised PBMCs. Written as DNA, the CDR3 is TGTGCCAGCAGTTACTCATCGAGGGACACGAACACTGAAGCTTTCTTT. The encoded protein is CASSYSSRDTNTEAFF.